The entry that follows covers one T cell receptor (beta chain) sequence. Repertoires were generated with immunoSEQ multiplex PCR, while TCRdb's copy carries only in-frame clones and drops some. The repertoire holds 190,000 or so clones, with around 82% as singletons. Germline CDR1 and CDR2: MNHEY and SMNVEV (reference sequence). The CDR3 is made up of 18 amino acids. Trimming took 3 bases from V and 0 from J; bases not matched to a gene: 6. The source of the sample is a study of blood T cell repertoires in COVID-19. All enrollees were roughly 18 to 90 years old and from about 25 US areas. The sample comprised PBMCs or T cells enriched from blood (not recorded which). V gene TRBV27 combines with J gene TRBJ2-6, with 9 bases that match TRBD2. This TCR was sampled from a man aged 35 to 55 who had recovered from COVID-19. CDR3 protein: CASSLLAGSPSGANVLTF. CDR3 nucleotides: TGTGCCAGCAGTTTGCTAGCGGGATCACCCTCTGGGGCCAACGTCCTGACTTTC.